This T cell receptor (beta chain) was identified during a study of blood T cell repertoires in COVID-19. Per germline, CDR1 SGHVS and CDR2 FNYEAQ. The CDR3 length is 15 residues. V dropped 5 bases and J dropped 3; count of bases not matched to a gene: 6. TCRdb's copy holds only in-frame clones and misses some; the assay was immunoSEQ multiplex PCR. The top ten hold roughly 1% of the sample, which has more than 350,000 clones, approximately 92% seen once. The clonotype comes from a man aged 18 to 29 who had recovered from COVID-19. This sequence joins TRBV7-6 and TRBJ2-2; TRBD1 agrees at 7 bases. The sample was PBMCs or T cells enriched from blood (not recorded which). CDR3 protein: CASSPGQVHTGELFF. CDR3 sequence (DNA): TGTGCCAGCAGCCCCGGACAGGTTCACACCGGGGAGCTGTTTTTT.